This record concerns one TCR beta chain sequence. Antigen unknown. The data were taken from a study of stem cell transplantation in POMP-related autoinflammatory disease. Overall study findings and caveats: Fewer unique TRB V-J gene pairings were identified in patients with PRAID.

Data came from immunoSEQ multiplex PCR; TCRdb stores just in-frame clones and leaves some out. The sample contains several thousand clones, approximately 88% of which appear only once. V shed 3 bases and J shed 1 base, with 9 bases lying between them. The CDR3 is made up of 14 amino acids. CDR1 and CDR2 from the germline V gene are LGHNA and YNFKEQ. The material was CD8+ T cells from PBMCs, obtained after stem cell transplantation. This chain uses TRBV4-2 with TRBJ1-1; a weak D match, TRBD1 (5 bases). This receptor was identified in a human patient with POMP-related autoinflammation and immune dysregulation (PRAID). A share of the T cells may be of graft donor origin. The CDR3 sequence is CASSHGQGNTEAFF. For the CDR3, the DNA is TGTGCCAGCAGCCACGGGCAGGGGAACACTGAAGCTTTCTTT.